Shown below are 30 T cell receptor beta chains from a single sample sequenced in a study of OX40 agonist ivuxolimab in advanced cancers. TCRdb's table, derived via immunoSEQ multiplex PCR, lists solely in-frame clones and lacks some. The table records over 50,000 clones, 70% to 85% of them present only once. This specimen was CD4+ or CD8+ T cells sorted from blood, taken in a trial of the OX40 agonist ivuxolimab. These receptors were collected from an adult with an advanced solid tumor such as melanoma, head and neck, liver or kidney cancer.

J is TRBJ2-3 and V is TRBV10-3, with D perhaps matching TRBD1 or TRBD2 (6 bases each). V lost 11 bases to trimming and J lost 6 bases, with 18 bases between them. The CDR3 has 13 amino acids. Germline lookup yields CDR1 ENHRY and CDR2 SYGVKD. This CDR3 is CALGRGAGDTQYF. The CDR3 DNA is TGTGCCCTGGGAAGGGGGGCTGGGGATACGCAGTATTTT.

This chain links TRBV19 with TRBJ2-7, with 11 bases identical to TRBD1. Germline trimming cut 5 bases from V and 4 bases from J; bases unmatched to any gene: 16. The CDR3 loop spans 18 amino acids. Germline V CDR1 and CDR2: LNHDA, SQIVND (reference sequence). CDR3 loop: CASSPDRGRTNLGYEQYF. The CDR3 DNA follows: TGTGCCAGTAGTCCGGACAGGGGGCGGACCAACCTGGGGTACGAGCAGTACTTC.

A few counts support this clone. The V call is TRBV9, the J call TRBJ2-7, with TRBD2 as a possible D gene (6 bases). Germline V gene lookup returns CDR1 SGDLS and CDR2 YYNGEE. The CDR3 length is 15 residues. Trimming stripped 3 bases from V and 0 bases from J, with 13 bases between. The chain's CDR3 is CASSAAGLSSYEQYF. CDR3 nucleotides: TGTGCCAGCAGCGCAGCGGGCCTAAGCTCCTACGAGCAGTACTTC.

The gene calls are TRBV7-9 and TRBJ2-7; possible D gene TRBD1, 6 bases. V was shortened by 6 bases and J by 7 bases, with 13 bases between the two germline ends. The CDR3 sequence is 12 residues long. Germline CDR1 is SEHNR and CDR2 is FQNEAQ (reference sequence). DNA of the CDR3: TGTGCCAGCAGTTCACAGGGTTGGGAGCAGTACTTC. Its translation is CASSSQGWEQYF.

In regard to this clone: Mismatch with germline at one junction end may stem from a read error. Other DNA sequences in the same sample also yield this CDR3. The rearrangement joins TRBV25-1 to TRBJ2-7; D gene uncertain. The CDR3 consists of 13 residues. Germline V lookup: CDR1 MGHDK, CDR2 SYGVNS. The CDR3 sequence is CASSPFQVNEQYF. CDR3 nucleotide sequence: TGTGCCAGCAGCCCCTTCCAGGTCAACGAGCAATACTTC.

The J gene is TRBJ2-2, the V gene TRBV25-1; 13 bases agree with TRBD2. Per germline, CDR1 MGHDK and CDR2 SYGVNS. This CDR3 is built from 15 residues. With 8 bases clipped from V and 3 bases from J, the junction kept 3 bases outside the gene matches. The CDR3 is CASGLAGVYTGELFF. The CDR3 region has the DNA TGTGCCAGCGGACTAGCGGGGGTCTACACCGGGGAGCTGTTTTTT.

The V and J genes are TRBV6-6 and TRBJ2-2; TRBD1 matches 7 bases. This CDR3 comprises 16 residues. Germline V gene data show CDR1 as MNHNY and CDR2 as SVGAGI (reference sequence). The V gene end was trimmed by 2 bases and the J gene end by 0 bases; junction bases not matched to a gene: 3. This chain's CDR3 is CASSYPGTANTGELFF. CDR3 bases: TGTGCCAGCAGTTACCCCGGGACAGCGAACACCGGGGAGCTGTTTTTT.

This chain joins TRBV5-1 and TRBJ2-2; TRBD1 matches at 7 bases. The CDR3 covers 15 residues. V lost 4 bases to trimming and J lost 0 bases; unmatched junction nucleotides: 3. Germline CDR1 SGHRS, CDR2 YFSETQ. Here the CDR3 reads CASSQDRANTGELFF. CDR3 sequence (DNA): TGCGCCAGCAGCCAAGACAGGGCGAACACCGGGGAGCTGTTTTTT. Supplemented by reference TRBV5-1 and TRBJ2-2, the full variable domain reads KAGVTQTPRYLIKTRGQQVTLSCSPISGHRSVSWYQQTPGQGLQFLFEYFSETQRNKGNFPGRFSGRQFSNSRSEMNVSTLELGDSALYLCASSQDRANTGELFFGEGSRLTVL.

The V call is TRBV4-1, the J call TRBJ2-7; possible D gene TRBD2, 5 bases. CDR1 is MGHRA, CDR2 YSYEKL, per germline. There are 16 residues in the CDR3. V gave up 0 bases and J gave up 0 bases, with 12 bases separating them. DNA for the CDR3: TGCGCCAGCAGCCAAGACGAGGGCTGGAACTCCTACGAGCAGTACTTC. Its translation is CASSQDEGWNSYEQYF.

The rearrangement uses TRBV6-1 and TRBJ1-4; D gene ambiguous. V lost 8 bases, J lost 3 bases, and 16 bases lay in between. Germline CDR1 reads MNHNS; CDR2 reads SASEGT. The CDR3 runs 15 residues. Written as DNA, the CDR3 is TGTGCCAGCCGATTGACACAGCGTCCTAATGAAAAACTGTTTTTT. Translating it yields CASRLTQRPNEKLFF.

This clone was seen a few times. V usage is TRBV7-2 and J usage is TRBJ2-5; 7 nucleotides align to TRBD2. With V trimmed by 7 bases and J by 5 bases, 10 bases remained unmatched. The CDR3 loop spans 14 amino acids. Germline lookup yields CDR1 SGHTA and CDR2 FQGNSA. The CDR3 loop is CASNLSGEGETQYF. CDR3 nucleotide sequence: TGTGCCAGCAACCTGAGCGGGGAGGGGGAGACCCAGTACTTC.

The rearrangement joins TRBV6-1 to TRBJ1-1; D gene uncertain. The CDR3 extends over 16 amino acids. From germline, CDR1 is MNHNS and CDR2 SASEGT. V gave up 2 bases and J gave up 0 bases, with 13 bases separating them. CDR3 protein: CASSEIMGNLNTEAFF. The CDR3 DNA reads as TGTGCCAGCAGTGAAATTATGGGGAACTTGAACACTGAAGCTTTCTTT.

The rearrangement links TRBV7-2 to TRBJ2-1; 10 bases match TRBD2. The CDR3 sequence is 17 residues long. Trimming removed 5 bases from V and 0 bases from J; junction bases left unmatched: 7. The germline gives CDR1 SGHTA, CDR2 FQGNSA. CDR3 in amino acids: CASSLTSGASSYNEQFF. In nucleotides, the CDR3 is TGTGCCAGCAGCCTTACTAGCGGGGCTAGCTCCTACAATGAGCAGTTCTTC.

The CDR3 region is CASSQGQGRGNTIYF. The DNA of the CDR3 is TGCGCCAGCAGCCAGGGACAGGGGAGGGGAAACACCATATATTTT. This sequence joins TRBV4-3 and TRBJ1-3; 10 bases line up with TRBD1. The V gene's germline CDR1 is LGHNA and CDR2 YSLEER. After removal of 3 bases from V and 4 bases from J, the junction contained 3 bases not matched to a gene. The CDR3 is 15 amino acids.

The CDR3 nucleotides read TGTGCCAGCAGCTTAACGTTACCAATGGGGGTCAATGAGCAGTTCTTC. Translating gives CASSLTLPMGVNEQFF. The chain is built from TRBV11-1 and TRBJ2-1; perhaps D is TRBD1 or TRBD2 (5 bases each). V was clipped by 2 bases and J by 6 bases, with 17 bases between them. The CDR3 sequence is 16 residues long. Germline V gene data show CDR1 as SGHAT and CDR2 as FQDESV (reference sequence).

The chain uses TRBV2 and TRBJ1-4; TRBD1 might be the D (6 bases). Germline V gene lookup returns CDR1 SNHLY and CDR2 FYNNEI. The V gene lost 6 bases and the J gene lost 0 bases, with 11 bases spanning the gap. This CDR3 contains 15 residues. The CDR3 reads CASSGRTATNEKLFF. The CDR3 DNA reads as TGTGCCAGCAGCGGTCGGACAGCAACTAATGAAAAACTGTTTTTT.

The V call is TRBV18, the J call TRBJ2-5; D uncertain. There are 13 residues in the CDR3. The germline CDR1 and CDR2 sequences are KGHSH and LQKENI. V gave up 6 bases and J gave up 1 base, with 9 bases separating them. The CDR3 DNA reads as TGTGCCAGCTCCTCCGGGTCCCAAGAGACCCAGTACTTC. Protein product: CASSSGSQETQYF.

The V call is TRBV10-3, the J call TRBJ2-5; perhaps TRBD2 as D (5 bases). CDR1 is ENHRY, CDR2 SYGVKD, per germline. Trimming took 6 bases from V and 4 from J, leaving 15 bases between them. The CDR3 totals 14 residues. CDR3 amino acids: CAISIDTRSETQYF. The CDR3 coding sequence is TGTGCCATCAGCATTGATACTAGATCAGAGACCCAGTACTTC.

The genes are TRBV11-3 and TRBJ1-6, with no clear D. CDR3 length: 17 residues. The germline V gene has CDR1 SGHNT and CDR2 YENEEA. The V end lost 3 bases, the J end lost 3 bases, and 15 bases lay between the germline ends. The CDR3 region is CASSLSYGLGYNSPLHF. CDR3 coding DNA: TGTGCCAGCAGCTTGTCTTATGGGTTGGGCTATAATTCACCCCTCCACTTT.

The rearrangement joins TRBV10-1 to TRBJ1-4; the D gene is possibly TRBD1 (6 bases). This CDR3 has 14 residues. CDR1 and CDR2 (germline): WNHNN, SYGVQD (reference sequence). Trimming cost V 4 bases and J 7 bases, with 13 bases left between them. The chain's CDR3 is CASSGRRGSEKLFF. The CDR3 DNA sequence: TGCGCCAGCAGTGGAAGAAGGGGGAGTGAAAAACTGTTTTTT.

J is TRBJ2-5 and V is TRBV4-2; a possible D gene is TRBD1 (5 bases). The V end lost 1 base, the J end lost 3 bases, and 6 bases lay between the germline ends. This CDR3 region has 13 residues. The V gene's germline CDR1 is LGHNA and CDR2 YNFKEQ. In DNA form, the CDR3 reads TGTGCCAGCAGCCAAGGGGGCAAAGAGACCCAGTACTTC. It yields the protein CASSQGGKETQYF.

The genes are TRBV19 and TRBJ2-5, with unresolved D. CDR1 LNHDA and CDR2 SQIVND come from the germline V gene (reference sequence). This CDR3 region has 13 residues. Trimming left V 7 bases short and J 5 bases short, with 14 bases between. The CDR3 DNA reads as TGTGCCAGTACTATCCGCGAAGGGGAGACCCAGTACTTC. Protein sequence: CASTIREGETQYF.

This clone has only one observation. The CDR3 loop is CASSAPYKQYF. For the CDR3, the DNA is TGTGCCAGCAGCGCACCGTATAAGCAGTACTTC. The V gene is TRBV7-3, the J gene TRBJ2-7, with D unclear. CDR3 length: 11 amino acids. The germline CDR1 and CDR2 sequences are SGHTA and FQGTGA. V gave up 5 bases and J gave up 8 bases, with 10 bases separating them.

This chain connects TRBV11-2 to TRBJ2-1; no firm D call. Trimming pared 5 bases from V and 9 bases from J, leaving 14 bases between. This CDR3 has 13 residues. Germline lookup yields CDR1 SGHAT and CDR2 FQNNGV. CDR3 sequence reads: CASSPTLLREQFF. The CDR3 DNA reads TGTGCCAGCAGCCCGACTTTGCTCCGTGAGCAGTTCTTC.

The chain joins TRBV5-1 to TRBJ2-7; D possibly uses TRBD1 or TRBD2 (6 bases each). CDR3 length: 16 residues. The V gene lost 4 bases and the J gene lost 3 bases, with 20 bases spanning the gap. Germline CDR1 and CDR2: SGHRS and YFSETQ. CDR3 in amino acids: CASSALRGTQNYEQYF. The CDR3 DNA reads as TGCGCCAGCAGCGCCCTGAGGGGGACTCAAAACTACGAGCAGTACTTC. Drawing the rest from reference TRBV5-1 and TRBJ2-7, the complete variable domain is KAGVTQTPRYLIKTRGQQVTLSCSPISGHRSVSWYQQTPGQGLQFLFEYFSETQRNKGNFPGRFSGRQFSNSRSEMNVSTLELGDSALYLCASSALRGTQNYEQYFGPGTRLTVT.

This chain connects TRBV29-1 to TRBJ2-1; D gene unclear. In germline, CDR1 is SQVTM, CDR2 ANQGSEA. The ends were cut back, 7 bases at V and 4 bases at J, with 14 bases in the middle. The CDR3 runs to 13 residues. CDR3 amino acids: CSALTTGYNEQFF. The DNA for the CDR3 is TGCAGCGCACTCACTACCGGTTACAATGAGCAGTTCTTC.

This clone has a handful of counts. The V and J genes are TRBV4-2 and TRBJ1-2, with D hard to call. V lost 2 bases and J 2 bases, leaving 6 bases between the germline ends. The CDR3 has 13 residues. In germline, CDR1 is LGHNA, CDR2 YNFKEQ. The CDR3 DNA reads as TGTGCCAGCAGCCAAACAGCAAACTATGGCTACACCTTC. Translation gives CASSQTANYGYTF.

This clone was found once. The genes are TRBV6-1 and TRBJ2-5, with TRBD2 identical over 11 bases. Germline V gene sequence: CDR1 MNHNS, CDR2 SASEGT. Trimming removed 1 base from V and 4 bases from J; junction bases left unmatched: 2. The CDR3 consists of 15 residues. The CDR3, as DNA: TGTGCCAGCAGTGAAGGACTAGCGGGGTTAGAGACCCAGTACTTC. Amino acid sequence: CASSEGLAGLETQYF.

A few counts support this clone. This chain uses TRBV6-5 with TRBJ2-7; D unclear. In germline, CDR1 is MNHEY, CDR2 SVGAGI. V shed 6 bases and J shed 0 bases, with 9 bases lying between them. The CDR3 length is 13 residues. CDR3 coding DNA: TGTGCCAGCAGGGCTCCGTACTCCTACGAGCAGTACTTC. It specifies CASRAPYSYEQYF.

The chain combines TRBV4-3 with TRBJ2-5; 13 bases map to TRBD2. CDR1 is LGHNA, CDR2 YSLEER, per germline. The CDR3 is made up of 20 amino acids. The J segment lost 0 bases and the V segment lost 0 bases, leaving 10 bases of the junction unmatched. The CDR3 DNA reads TGCGCCAGCAGCCAAGAACCTGGACTAGCGGGGGTTACGTACCAAGAGACCCAGTACTTC. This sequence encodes CASSQEPGLAGVTYQETQYF.